The table lists the clone carrying this T cell receptor (beta chain) with many counts. Its specificity is unknown. The cDNA was synthesized by means of template-switch 5'RACE, which was carried out with 10-nucleotide random UMIs. From the 5' RACE reads, TCRdb called clonotypes with MiXCR, one entry per CDR3 protein. The table lists 90,000 to 100,000 distinct CDR3 sequences, roughly 4% of them singletons. The data were obtained in a study of neurological immune-mediated disorders. Across the study: There were 34 multiple sclerosis patients; approximately 31 were relapsing-remitting and 3 were secondary progressive. Study outcomes and limitations: No clinical or MRI feature was associated with the multiple sclerosis repertoire cluster.

The starting material, 2 million PBMCs stored at -80 C, gave rise to the unsorted libraries. Sequencing was performed on PBMCs. The receptor was derived from a woman between 18 and 29 years old with multiple sclerosis.

The CDR3 reads CASSGTRNSGLFPGGYTF. CDR3 in DNA: TGCGCCAGCAGCGGAACACGTAATTCAGGGCTCTTTCCTGGCGGCTACACCTTC. The chain uses TRBV5-1 and TRBJ1-2; D perhaps matches TRBD1 (5 bases). Trimming shortened V by 4 bases and J by 8 bases, and 30 bases separated the two germline ends. This CDR3 is 18 amino acids long. Germline CDR1 reads SGHRS; CDR2 reads YFSETQ.